This TCR beta chain is drawn from a study of identical twins. This clonotype has a handful of counts. The length of the CDR3 is 15 residues. V trimming: 3 bases; J trimming: 9 bases; junction bases outside the gene matches: 9. Germline V gives CDR1 MDHEN, CDR2 SYDVKM. Each CDR3 protein is one row after TCRdb ran MiXCR on the 5' RACE reads. The table lists about 240,000 distinct CDR3 sequences, about an eighth of them singletons. These same data were also listed under a study on yellow fever vaccine responses in identical twins.

The TCR comes from a woman under 30 in good health. The chain links TRBV28 to TRBJ2-1; the match to TRBD1 covers 9 bases. The sample taken for sequencing was memory (CD45RO+) T cells sorted from blood. The CDR3 DNA follows: TGTGCCAGCAGTTTCCGGGACAGGGCGTTAGGTGAGCAGTTCTTC. Its protein is CASSFRDRALGEQFF.